This passage covers 17 T cell receptor beta chains from one sample sequenced in a study of regulatory T cells in long-lasting Graves disease. Libraries of TCR beta came from iRepertoire HTBI primers plus Arm-PCR of CDR3 regions. TCRdb redid the calling of the multiplex PCR reads with MiXCR, one entry per CDR3 protein. The sample holds roughly 350,000 distinct CDR3 sequences, under 20% seen once. The time point here: newly diagnosed GD, antithyroid drugs for less than 3 months. PBMCs provided the RNA from which the TCR library was made. These data were also filed under a second study, of T cells in Graves' hyperthyroidism and ophthalmopathy.

This sample comprised peripheral blood mononuclear cells (PBMCs), obtained at new diagnosis, from a patient treated with antithyroid drugs. The receptors were sampled from a young woman with Graves disease.

The table lists this clonotype with many counts. The V gene is TRBV28, the J gene TRBJ2-7; possibly TRBD1 for D (6 bases). CDR3 length equals 15 residues. Trimming pared 5 bases from V and 0 bases from J, leaving 14 bases between. The V gene's germline CDR1 is MDHEN and CDR2 SYDVKM. The CDR3 spells CASSRTGPTSYEQYF. CDR3 coding DNA: TGTGCCAGCAGTCGCACAGGGCCTACCTCCTACGAGCAGTACTTC.

In its sample, this clonotype was seen many times. The gene calls are TRBV7-8 and TRBJ2-3; 7 bases map to TRBD1. This CDR3 is 15 amino acids long. Unmatched junction bases numbered 9, after V lost 5 bases and J lost 4 bases. Germline assignment: CDR1 SGHVS and CDR2 FQNEAQ. This chain's CDR3 is CASSPRRGISDTQYF. Here the CDR3 DNA reads TGTGCCAGCAGCCCCCGCAGGGGGATTTCAGATACGCAGTATTTT.

This clonotype was picked up many times. This chain links TRBV5-1 with TRBJ2-1; D is possibly TRBD2 (7 bases). Germline V gives CDR1 SGHRS, CDR2 YFSETQ. CDR3 length: 15 amino acids. Trimming removed 0 bases from V and 3 bases from J, with 10 bases in between. CDR3 amino acids: CASSLGGGVYNEQFF. The CDR3 DNA sequence: TGCGCCAGCAGCTTGGGCGGGGGCGTCTACAATGAGCAGTTCTTC.

The chain carries TRBV6-1 and TRBJ1-5, with D unresolved. This CDR3 spans 15 amino acids. CDR1 and CDR2 from the germline V gene are MNHNS and SASEGT. V was clipped by 5 bases and J by 7 bases, with 18 bases between them. This CDR3 reads CASSLLHSKGQPQHF. CDR3 coding DNA: TGTGCCAGCAGTCTTCTGCACTCAAAGGGCCAGCCCCAGCATTTT.

This clonotype has at least ten counts. The rearrangement joins TRBV7-3 to TRBJ2-7; TRBD1 might be the D (5 bases). CDR3 length: 14 residues. Germline V gene lookup returns CDR1 SGHTA and CDR2 FQGTGA. Trimming removed 2 bases at V and 2 bases at J, with 10 bases between. CDR3 amino acids: CASSLLPGPYEQYF. The CDR3 region has the DNA TGTGCCAGCAGCTTACTGCCAGGGCCCTACGAGCAGTACTTC.

The gene calls are TRBV28 and TRBJ2-5, with 13 bases matching TRBD2. Looked up from germline, CDR1 is MDHEN and CDR2 is SYDVKM. This CDR3 is 15 amino acids long. After removal of 5 bases from V and 5 bases from J, the junction contained 5 bases not matched to a gene. For the CDR3, the DNA is TGTGCCAGCAGTGGGACTAGCGGGGTGGGGGAGACCCAGTACTTC. It translates to CASSGTSGVGETQYF.

This clonotype was detected many times. The chain joins TRBV6-1 to TRBJ2-7, with D possibly TRBD2 on 5 matching bases. This CDR3 is 12 amino acids long. V was clipped by 6 bases and J by 3 bases, with 9 bases between them. From germline, CDR1 is MNHNS and CDR2 SASEGT. Here the CDR3 reads CASSEAGYEQYF. CDR3 DNA sequence: TGTGCCAGCAGCGAGGCGGGCTACGAGCAGTACTTC.

The chain links TRBV20-1 to TRBJ2-7; the D call may be TRBD1 or TRBD2 (5 bases each). Germline lookup yields CDR1 DFQATT and CDR2 SNEGSKA (reference sequence). Trimming shortened V by 5 bases and J by 4 bases, and 18 bases separated the two germline ends. There are 14 residues in the CDR3. The CDR3 DNA reads as TGCAGTGCTGGGTCGGGGACGCCTGGATACGAGCAGTACTTC. This codes for CSAGSGTPGYEQYF.

This clonotype has ten or more counts. V and J are TRBV3-1 and TRBJ1-1; no reliable D call. Germline V gene lookup returns CDR1 LGHDT and CDR2 YNNKEL (reference sequence). The ends were cut back, 3 bases at V and 4 bases at J, with 9 bases in the middle. CDR3 length: 13 amino acids. The CDR3 DNA follows: TGTGCCAGCAGCCAGGGATATCGCACTGAAGCTTTCTTT. Its protein is CASSQGYRTEAFF.

A few counts support this clonotype. The chain employs TRBV20-1 and TRBJ2-6; the match to TRBD1 covers 8 bases. Germline V gives CDR1 DFQATT, CDR2 SNEGSKA (reference sequence). V lost 3 bases to trimming and J lost 1 base; unmatched junction nucleotides: 5. The CDR3 loop spans 16 amino acids. CDR3 amino acids: CSASTGGISGANVLTF. The CDR3 nucleotides are TGCAGTGCTAGCACAGGGGGAATTTCTGGGGCCAACGTCCTGACTTTC.

This clonotype was counted ten times or more. This chain connects TRBV20-1 to TRBJ2-1; 9 nucleotides align to TRBD2. J was trimmed by 15 bases and V by 3 bases; bases with no gene match: 21. CDR1 is DFQATT and CDR2 is SNEGSKA in the germline V gene (reference sequence). This CDR3 region has 16 residues. CDR3 residues: CSARGSSSGKASLGFF. The CDR3 DNA is TGCAGTGCTAGGGGAAGTTCTAGCGGGAAGGCATCTCTTGGGTTCTTC.

In this sample, this clonotype turned up many times. V usage is TRBV29-1 and J usage is TRBJ2-3; TRBD1 matches at 9 bases. CDR1 is SQVTM and CDR2 is ANQGSEA in the germline V gene. The junction had 8 bases not matched to a gene; V was cut back by 7 bases and J by 3 bases. The CDR3 is made up of 14 amino acids. CDR3 nucleotide sequence: TGCAGCGCTGGCCGGGACAGGGCGACAGATACGCAGTATTTT. As protein: CSAGRDRATDTQYF.

This clonotype was counted many times. The rearrangement links TRBV13 to TRBJ2-7; 11 bases match TRBD2. Germline values: CDR1 PRHDT, CDR2 FYEKMQ (reference sequence). The ends lost 5 bases at V and 2 bases at J; junction bases unmatched: 8. This CDR3 is 16 amino acids long. The CDR3 region has the DNA TGTGCCAGCAGCCCCCGAGTAGCGGGGGGGACCTACGAGCAGTACTTC. Amino acids: CASSPRVAGGTYEQYF.

CDR3 sequence (DNA): TGTGCCAGCAGCAAACGCACTGGACAGGGGCGATATGGCTACACCTTC. Its protein product is CASSKRTGQGRYGYTF. The chain combines TRBV9 with TRBJ1-2; TRBD1 aligns across 9 bases. The CDR3 totals 16 residues. From germline, CDR1 is SGDLS and CDR2 YYNGEE. V lost 4 bases and J lost 5; bases outside the gene matches: 12.

This clonotype was observed at least ten times. The chain combines TRBV20-1 with TRBJ2-1; D not certain. The germline CDR1 and CDR2 sequences are DFQATT and SNEGSKA (reference sequence). Trimming took 6 bases from V and 8 from J, leaving 17 bases between them. This CDR3 has 13 residues. The CDR3 DNA sequence: TGCAGTGCGCGAGCTTCGTTAGCATATGAGCAGTTCTTC. As protein: CSARASLAYEQFF.

This clonotype was found many times. The chain couples TRBV27 to TRBJ2-7; maybe TRBD2 (5 bases). The CDR3 runs 13 residues. The V gene lost 3 bases and the J gene lost 6 bases, with 12 bases spanning the gap. Germline CDR1 MNHEY, CDR2 SMNVEV (reference sequence). The CDR3 coding sequence is TGTGCCAGCAGTTTTCGTAGGAGCGGCGAGCAGTACTTC. Protein sequence: CASSFRRSGEQYF.

The genes are TRBV5-1 and TRBJ1-2; D remains unclear. CDR1 and CDR2 from the germline V gene are SGHRS and YFSETQ. Between the trimmed V and J ends, which lost 4 bases and 5 bases, there was a span of 18 bases. There are 15 residues in the CDR3. The CDR3 region has the DNA TGCGCCAGCAGCCTCCTCGGGGAGGGCTGGTATGGCTACACCTTC. Protein: CASSLLGEGWYGYTF.